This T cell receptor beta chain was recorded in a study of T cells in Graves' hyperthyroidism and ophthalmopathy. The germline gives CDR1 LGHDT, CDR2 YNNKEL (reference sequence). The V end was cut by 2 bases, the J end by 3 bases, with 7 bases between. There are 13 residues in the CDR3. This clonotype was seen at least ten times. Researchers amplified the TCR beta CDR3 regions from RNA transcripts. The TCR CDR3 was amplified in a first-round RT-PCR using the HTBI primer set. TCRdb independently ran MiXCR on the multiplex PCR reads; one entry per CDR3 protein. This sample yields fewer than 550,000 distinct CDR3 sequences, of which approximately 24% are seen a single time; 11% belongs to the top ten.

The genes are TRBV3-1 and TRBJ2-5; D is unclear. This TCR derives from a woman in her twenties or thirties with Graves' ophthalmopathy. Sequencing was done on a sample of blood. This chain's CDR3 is CASSQMLKETQYF. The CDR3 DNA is TGTGCCAGCAGCCAAATGCTCAAAGAGACCCAGTACTTC.